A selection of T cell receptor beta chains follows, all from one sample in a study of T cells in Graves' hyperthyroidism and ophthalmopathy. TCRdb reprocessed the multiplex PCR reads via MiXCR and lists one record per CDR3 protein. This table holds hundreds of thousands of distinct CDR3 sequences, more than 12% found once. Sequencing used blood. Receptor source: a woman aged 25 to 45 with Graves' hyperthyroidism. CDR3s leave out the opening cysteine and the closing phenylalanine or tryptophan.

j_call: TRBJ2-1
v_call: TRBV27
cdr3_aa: ASSLGTRGGNEQF

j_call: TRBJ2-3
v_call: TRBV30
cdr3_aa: AWSGPTDTQY

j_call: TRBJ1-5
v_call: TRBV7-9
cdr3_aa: ASSSQGAWGNQPQH

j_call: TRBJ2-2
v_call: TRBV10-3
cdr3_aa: AISELWNTGELF

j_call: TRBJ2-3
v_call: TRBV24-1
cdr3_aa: ATSGQGASTDTQY

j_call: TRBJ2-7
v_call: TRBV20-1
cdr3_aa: SAHRGKGEQY

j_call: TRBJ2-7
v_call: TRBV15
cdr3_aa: ATSTRLAGPLPSYEQY

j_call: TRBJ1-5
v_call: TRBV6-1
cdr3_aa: ASSPSGGYNQPQH

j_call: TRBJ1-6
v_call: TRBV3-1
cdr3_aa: ASSQGTGNYNSPLH

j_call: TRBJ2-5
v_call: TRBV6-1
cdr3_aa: ASRGDRETQY

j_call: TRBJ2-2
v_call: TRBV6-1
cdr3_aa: ASSTPARELF

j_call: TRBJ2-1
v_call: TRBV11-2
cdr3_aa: ASSLVLAGVSEQF

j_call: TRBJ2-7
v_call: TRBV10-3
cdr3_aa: ATCRTESSYEQY

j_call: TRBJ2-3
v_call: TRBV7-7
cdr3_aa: ASSLSGPRDTQY

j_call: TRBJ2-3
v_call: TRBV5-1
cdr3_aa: ASRLGAGEDTQY

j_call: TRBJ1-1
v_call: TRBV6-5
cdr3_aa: ASSYEGRNTEAF

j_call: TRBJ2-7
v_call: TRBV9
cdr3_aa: ASSAQGGLASEQY

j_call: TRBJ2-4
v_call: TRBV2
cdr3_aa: ASSPFWVGNIQY

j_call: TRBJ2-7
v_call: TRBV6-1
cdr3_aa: ASSTRFDGTYEQY

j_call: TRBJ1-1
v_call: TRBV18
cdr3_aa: ASSQGGTEAF

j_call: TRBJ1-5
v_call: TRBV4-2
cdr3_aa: ASSQGGGFDGNQPQH

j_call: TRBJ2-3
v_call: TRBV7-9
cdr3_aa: ASSLEGDTDTQY

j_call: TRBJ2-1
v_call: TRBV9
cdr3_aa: ASSVVPSTSGSRGEQF

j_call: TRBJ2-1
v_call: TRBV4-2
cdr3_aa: ASSQSGLAGGNEQF

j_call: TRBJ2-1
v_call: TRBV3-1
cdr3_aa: ASSQAVLAATYNEQF

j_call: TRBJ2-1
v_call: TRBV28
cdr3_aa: ASSLGDTTTNNEQF

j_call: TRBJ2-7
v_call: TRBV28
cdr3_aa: ASSFGSPPEQY

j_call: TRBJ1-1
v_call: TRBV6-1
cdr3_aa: ASSSGGITEAF

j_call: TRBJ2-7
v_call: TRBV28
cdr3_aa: ASILAGAYEQY

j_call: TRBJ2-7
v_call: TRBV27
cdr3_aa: ASSGTTNYEQY

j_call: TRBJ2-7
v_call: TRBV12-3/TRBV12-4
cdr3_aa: ASSFMFGSGYEQY

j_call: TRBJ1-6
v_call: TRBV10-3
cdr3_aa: AISEGDSPLH

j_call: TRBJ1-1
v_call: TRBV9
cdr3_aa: ASSGRTGANTEAF

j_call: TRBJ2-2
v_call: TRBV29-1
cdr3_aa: SAGLAGSYLELF

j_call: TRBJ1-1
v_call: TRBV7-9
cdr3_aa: ASSLWADTEAF

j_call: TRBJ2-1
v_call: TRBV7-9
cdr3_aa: ASSLIAGGQVWDVDEQF

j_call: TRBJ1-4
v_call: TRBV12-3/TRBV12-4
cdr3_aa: TSSPPSYFLGEKLF

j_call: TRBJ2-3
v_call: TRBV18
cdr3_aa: ASSPGQGDTQY

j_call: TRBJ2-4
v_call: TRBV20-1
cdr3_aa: SARIPGVKNIQY

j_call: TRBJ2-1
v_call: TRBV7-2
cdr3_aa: ASSLAVWRNEQF

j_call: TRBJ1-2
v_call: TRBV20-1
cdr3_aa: SASHRRGRDGYT

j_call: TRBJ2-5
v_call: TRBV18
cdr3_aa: ASSDGQGAQETQY

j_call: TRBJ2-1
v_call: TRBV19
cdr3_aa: ASTTLFRVAGDYNEQF

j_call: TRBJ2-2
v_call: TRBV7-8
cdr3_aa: ASRPGSGVVSGELF

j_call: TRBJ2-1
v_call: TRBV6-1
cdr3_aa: ASSAPWGGTQASEQF

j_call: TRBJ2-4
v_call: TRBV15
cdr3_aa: ATSPQGEAKNIQY

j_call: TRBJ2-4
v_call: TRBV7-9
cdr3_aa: ASSLGGTLAKNIQY

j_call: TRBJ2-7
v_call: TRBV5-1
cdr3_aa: ASQTGQGSYEQY

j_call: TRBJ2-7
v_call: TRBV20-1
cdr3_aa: SARKSSGRDYEQY

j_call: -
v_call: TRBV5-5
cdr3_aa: ASSRDREAYNEQY